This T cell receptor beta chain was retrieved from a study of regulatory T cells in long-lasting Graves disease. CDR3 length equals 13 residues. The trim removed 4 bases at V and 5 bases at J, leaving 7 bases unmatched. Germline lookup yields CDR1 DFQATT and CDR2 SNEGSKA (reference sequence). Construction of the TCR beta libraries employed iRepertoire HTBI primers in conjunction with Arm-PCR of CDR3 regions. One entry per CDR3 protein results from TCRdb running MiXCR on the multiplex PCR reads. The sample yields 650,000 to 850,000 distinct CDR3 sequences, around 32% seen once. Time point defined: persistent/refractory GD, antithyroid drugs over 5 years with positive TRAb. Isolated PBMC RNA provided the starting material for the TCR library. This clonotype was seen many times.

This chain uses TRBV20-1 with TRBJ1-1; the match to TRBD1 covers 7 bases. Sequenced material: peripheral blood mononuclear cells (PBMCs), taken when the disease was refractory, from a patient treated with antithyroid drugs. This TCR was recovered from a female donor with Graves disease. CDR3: CSATRGYGTEAFF. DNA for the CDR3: TGCAGTGCTACCAGGGGGTATGGGACTGAAGCTTTCTTT.